This passage covers 2 T cell receptor beta chains from one sample sequenced in a study of blood T cell repertoires in COVID-19. The repertoire was sequenced with immunoSEQ multiplex PCR; TCRdb's copy has only in-frame clones and lacks some. Of fewer than 180,000 clones listed, around 87% were seen once; the top ten hold approximately 4.1%. What was sequenced was peripheral blood. The receptors were sampled from a woman aged 60-75 years with active or convalescent COVID-19.

The chain employs TRBV3-1 (or the pseudogene TRBV3-2) and TRBJ2-7; possible D gene TRBD2, 7 bases. Germline CDR1 reads LGHDT; CDR2 reads YNNKEL (reference sequence). The CDR3 runs to 15 residues. V was shortened by 4 bases and J by 3 bases, with 16 bases between the two germline ends. The CDR3 DNA sequence: TGTGCCAGCAGCCCGATACGGGGGGCCCTCTACGAGCAGTACTTC. Its protein product is CASSPIRGALYEQYF.

The chain links TRBV3-1 (or the pseudogene TRBV3-2) to TRBJ1-3; maybe TRBD1 (5 bases). Germline-derived CDR1 and CDR2 are LGHDT and YNNKEL (reference sequence). V was clipped by 1 base and J by 3 bases, with 10 bases between them. The CDR3 runs 15 residues. CDR3 coding DNA: TGTGCCAGCAGCCAAGCGGGGGAAGTTGGAAACACCATATATTTT. It is translated as CASSQAGEVGNTIYF.